The source of this T cell receptor (beta chain) is a study of T cell responses to AZD1222 COVID-19 vaccine. Study-level information: Pooled in the analysis were second doses at about 4 or about 12 weeks.

The CDR3 runs 10 residues. The germline V gene encodes CDR1 SGHAT and CDR2 FQNNGV. V was trimmed by 5 bases and J by 3 bases, leaving 2 bases between them. The table lists this clone with a count of one. Antigen: not known. Study-wide findings and caveats: Of spike-specific TCRs, nearly half reportedly target regions left unmutated in variants. Following two doses of AZD1222, Spike-specific TCR breadth and depth rose.

Libraries were prepared by immunoSEQ multiplex PCR; TCRdb keeps only in-frame clonotypes and omits some of them. The repertoire holds 150,000 or so clones, with approximately 89% as singletons. The material was peripheral blood, obtained on day 0 of AZD1222 vaccination. This TCR derives from an adult in good health. The V and J genes are TRBV11-2 and TRBJ2-7; D is unclear. CDR3 DNA sequence: TGTGCCAGCAGCCGCTACGAGCAGTACTTC. Amino acid sequence: CASSRYEQYF.